A single sample gave rise to the 18 T cell receptor beta chains below, sequenced in a study of blood T cell repertoires in COVID-19. Only in-frame clones appear in the TCRdb table, and some are missing; sequencing was by immunoSEQ multiplex PCR. There are under 450,000 clones in the sample; less than 90% occur only once, and under 3% lies in the top ten. Material: PBMCs or T cells enriched from blood (not recorded which). Receptors were obtained from a woman in her 30s who had recovered from COVID-19.

The chain carries TRBV11-1 and TRBJ1-1, with 8 bases identical to TRBD1. Trimming removed 5 bases from V and 0 bases from J; junction bases left unmatched: 5. The germline V gene encodes CDR1 SGHAT and CDR2 FQDESV (reference sequence). The CDR3 spans 15 residues. The CDR3 protein is CASSTRTGLNTEAFF. Written as DNA, the CDR3 is TGTGCCAGCAGCACCCGGACAGGGTTGAACACTGAAGCTTTCTTT.

CDR3 in amino acids: CASSQLAGGPETQYF. CDR3 DNA sequence: TGTGCCAGCAGCCAACTAGCGGGAGGGCCTGAGACCCAGTACTTC. This chain joins TRBV11-2 and TRBJ2-5; 13 positions match TRBD2. Germline assignment: CDR1 SGHAT and CDR2 FQNNGV. V gave up 5 bases and J gave up 5 bases; unmatched junction bases: 5. This CDR3 has 15 residues.

The chain joins TRBV19 to TRBJ1-2; 8 bases are a match to TRBD1. The V gene's germline CDR1 is LNHDA and CDR2 SQIVND (reference sequence). The trim removed 0 bases at V and 5 bases at J, leaving 2 bases unmatched. This CDR3 contains 14 residues. CDR3 in amino acids: CASSIDRGRYGYTF. CDR3 coding DNA: TGTGCCAGTAGTATAGACAGGGGGCGTTATGGCTACACCTTC.

The rearrangement joins TRBV11-2 to TRBJ1-1; 7 nucleotides match TRBD1. The J segment lost 8 bases and the V segment lost 7 bases, leaving 10 bases of the junction unmatched. The germline CDR1 and CDR2 sequences are SGHAT and FQNNGV. This CDR3 spans 13 amino acids. CDR3 nucleotides: TGTGCCAGCAAAGCGGACAGGCTGGGAGAAGCTTTCTTT. Protein: CASKADRLGEAFF.

This rearrangement joins TRBV11-2 to TRBJ2-3; 12 bases match TRBD2. The CDR3 totals 16 residues. The germline V gene encodes CDR1 SGHAT and CDR2 FQNNGV. V lost 1 base to trimming and J lost 6 bases; unmatched junction nucleotides: 5. CDR3 bases: TGTGCCAGCAGCTTAGCGCTAGCGGGGGGGTCGGATACGCAGTATTTT. Translation gives CASSLALAGGSDTQYF. The complete variable domain, with remaining parts taken from reference TRBV11-2 and TRBJ2-3, reads EAGVAQSPRYKIIEKRQSVAFWCNPISGHATLYWYQQILGQGPKLLIQFQNNGVVDDSQLPKDRFSAERLKGVDSTLKIQPAKLEDSAVYLCASSLALAGGSDTQYFGPGTRLTVL.

This clone appeared once. The V gene is TRBV7-2, the J gene TRBJ1-1; no reliable D call. The CDR3 has 13 residues. Trimming shortened V by 5 bases and J by 0 bases, and 7 bases separated the two germline ends. CDR1 and CDR2 from the germline V gene are SGHTA and FQGNSA. CDR3 residues: CASSPNLNTEAFF. The DNA of the CDR3 is TGTGCCAGCAGCCCTAATCTGAACACTGAAGCTTTCTTT.

V is TRBV5-6 and J is TRBJ2-3, with D perhaps TRBD1 (5 bases). Germline lookup yields CDR1 SGHDT and CDR2 YYEEEE. The V gene lost 0 bases and the J gene lost 1 base, with 9 bases spanning the gap. The CDR3 runs to 15 residues. CDR3 nucleotides: TGTGCCAGCAGCTTGGGTGGCAGGGGCACAGATACGCAGTATTTT. Its protein product is CASSLGGRGTDTQYF.

The CDR3 DNA reads TGTGCCTGGAGGGGACAGATTGTCCTTCGAGGCGGCTACACCTTC. This gives the protein CAWRGQIVLRGGYTF. The V gene is TRBV30, the J gene TRBJ1-2, with 7 nucleotides matching TRBD1. Germline loops: CDR1 GTSNPN, CDR2 SVGIG (reference sequence). This CDR3 contains 15 residues. V was pared by 3 bases and J by 8 bases, with 15 bases of the junction left unmatched. Full variable domain (rest looked up from reference TRBV30 and TRBJ1-2): SQTIHQWPATLVQPVGSPLSLECTVEGTSNPNLYWYRQAAGRGLQLLFYSVGIGQISSEVPQNLSASRPQDRQFILSSKKLLLSDSGFYLCAWRGQIVLRGGYTFGSGTRLTVV.

This chain uses TRBV9 with TRBJ2-1; 15 bases align to TRBD2. The CDR3 runs 20 residues. The J segment lost 6 bases and the V segment lost 3 bases, leaving 16 bases of the junction unmatched. Germline V gives CDR1 SGDLS, CDR2 YYNGEE. CDR3 sequence: CASSALGTSGGPHFGNEQFF. The CDR3 DNA follows: TGTGCCAGCAGCGCCCTAGGGACTAGCGGGGGGCCCCACTTCGGCAATGAGCAGTTCTTC.

V and J are TRBV5-1 and TRBJ1-3; 8 bases fit TRBD1. In germline, CDR1 is SGHRS, CDR2 YFSETQ. With V trimmed by 4 bases and J by 0 bases, 18 bases remained unmatched. The CDR3 extends over 20 amino acids. DNA of the CDR3: TGCGCCAGCAGCCGATGGACAGGGATCCGCGGGGGTTTCTCTGGAAACACCATATATTTT. Amino acids: CASSRWTGIRGGFSGNTIYF. The variable domain in full, with the rest retrieved from reference TRBV5-1 and TRBJ1-3, is KAGVTQTPRYLIKTRGQQVTLSCSPISGHRSVSWYQQTPGQGLQFLFEYFSETQRNKGNFPGRFSGRQFSNSRSEMNVSTLELGDSALYLCASSRWTGIRGGFSGNTIYFGEGSWLTVV.

The CDR3 DNA reads as TGTGCCAGCAGCTTCCTAACCGGGACAAAGAACACTGAAGCTTTCTTT. Protein sequence: CASSFLTGTKNTEAFF. This rearrangement joins TRBV7-9 to TRBJ1-1; D is possibly TRBD1 (6 bases). In germline, CDR1 is SEHNR, CDR2 FQNEAQ (reference sequence). The V end lost 3 bases, the J end lost 1 base, and 15 bases lay between the germline ends. The CDR3 extends over 16 amino acids.

This rearrangement joins TRBV3-1 (or the pseudogene TRBV3-2) to TRBJ1-2; D not resolved. Trimming stripped 3 bases from V and 4 bases from J, with 12 bases between. Germline CDR1 LGHDT, CDR2 YNNKEL (reference sequence). The CDR3 loop spans 14 amino acids. CDR3: CASSQLGVGYGYTF. CDR3 bases: TGTGCCAGCAGCCAGCTCGGGGTGGGCTATGGCTACACCTTC.

J is TRBJ1-4 and V is TRBV28; D not resolved. Germline values: CDR1 MDHEN, CDR2 SYDVKM. The CDR3 loop spans 15 amino acids. V gave up 6 bases and J gave up 8 bases, with 19 bases separating them. CDR3 sequence (DNA): TGTGCCAGCAGCCTGTCCCAAGGAAGGAGGGAAAAACTGTTTTTT. Its translation: CASSLSQGRREKLFF.

This sequence joins TRBV7-2 and TRBJ1-2; 8 nucleotides agree with TRBD1. In germline, CDR1 is SGHTA, CDR2 FQGNSA. The trim removed 2 bases at V and 2 bases at J, leaving 4 bases unmatched. The CDR3 covers 15 residues. Here the CDR3 DNA reads TGTGCCAGCAGCTTATTTCGACAGGGGAACTATGGCTACACCTTC. Protein: CASSLFRQGNYGYTF.

This chain joins TRBV7-9 and TRBJ2-2; 8 nucleotides match TRBD2. Trimming at V came to 7 bases and at J to 6 bases, leaving 7 bases not matched to a gene. From germline, CDR1 is SEHNR and CDR2 FQNEAQ (reference sequence). The CDR3 has 14 residues. The CDR3 loop is CASTIGLAAGELFF. The DNA for the CDR3 is TGTGCCAGCACAATCGGACTAGCTGCCGGGGAGCTGTTTTTT.

The genes are TRBV14 and TRBJ2-1; D unclear. The V gene lost 4 bases and the J gene lost 5 bases, with 12 bases spanning the gap. CDR1 and CDR2 from the germline V gene are SGHDN and FVKESK. The CDR3 is 14 amino acids. Here the CDR3 reads CASSPHWANNEQFF. Here the CDR3 DNA reads TGTGCCAGCAGCCCCCATTGGGCGAACAATGAGCAGTTCTTC.

This chain links TRBV12-3 or TRBV12-4 with TRBJ1-1; D unclear. Trimming left V 3 bases short and J 5 bases short, with 10 bases between. The CDR3 is made up of 13 amino acids. Written as DNA, the CDR3 is TGTGCCAGCAGTTTTGTCCCGCGAACTGAAGCTTTCTTT. Translating gives CASSFVPRTEAFF.

The rearrangement uses TRBV14 and TRBJ2-1; D is unclear. V lost 1 base and J lost 9, with 16 bases in between. This CDR3 comprises 15 residues. Germline lookup yields CDR1 SGHDN and CDR2 FVKESK. The CDR3 sequence is CASSQGGHWSGEQFF. As DNA, the CDR3 is TGTGCCAGCAGCCAAGGAGGCCACTGGTCCGGTGAGCAGTTCTTC.